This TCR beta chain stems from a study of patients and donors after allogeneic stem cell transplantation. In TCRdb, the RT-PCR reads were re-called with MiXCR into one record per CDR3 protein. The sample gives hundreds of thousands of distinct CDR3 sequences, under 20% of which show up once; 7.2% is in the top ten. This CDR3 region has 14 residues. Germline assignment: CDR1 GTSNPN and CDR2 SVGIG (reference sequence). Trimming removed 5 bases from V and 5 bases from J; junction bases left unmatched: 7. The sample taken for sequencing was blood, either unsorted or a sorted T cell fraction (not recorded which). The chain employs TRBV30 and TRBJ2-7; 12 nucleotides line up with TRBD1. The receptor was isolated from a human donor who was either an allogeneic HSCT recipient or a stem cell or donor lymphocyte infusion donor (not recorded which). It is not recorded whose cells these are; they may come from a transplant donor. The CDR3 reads CAWSPGTGGNEQYF. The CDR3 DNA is TGTGCCTGGTCTCCCGGGACAGGGGGCAACGAGCAGTACTTC.